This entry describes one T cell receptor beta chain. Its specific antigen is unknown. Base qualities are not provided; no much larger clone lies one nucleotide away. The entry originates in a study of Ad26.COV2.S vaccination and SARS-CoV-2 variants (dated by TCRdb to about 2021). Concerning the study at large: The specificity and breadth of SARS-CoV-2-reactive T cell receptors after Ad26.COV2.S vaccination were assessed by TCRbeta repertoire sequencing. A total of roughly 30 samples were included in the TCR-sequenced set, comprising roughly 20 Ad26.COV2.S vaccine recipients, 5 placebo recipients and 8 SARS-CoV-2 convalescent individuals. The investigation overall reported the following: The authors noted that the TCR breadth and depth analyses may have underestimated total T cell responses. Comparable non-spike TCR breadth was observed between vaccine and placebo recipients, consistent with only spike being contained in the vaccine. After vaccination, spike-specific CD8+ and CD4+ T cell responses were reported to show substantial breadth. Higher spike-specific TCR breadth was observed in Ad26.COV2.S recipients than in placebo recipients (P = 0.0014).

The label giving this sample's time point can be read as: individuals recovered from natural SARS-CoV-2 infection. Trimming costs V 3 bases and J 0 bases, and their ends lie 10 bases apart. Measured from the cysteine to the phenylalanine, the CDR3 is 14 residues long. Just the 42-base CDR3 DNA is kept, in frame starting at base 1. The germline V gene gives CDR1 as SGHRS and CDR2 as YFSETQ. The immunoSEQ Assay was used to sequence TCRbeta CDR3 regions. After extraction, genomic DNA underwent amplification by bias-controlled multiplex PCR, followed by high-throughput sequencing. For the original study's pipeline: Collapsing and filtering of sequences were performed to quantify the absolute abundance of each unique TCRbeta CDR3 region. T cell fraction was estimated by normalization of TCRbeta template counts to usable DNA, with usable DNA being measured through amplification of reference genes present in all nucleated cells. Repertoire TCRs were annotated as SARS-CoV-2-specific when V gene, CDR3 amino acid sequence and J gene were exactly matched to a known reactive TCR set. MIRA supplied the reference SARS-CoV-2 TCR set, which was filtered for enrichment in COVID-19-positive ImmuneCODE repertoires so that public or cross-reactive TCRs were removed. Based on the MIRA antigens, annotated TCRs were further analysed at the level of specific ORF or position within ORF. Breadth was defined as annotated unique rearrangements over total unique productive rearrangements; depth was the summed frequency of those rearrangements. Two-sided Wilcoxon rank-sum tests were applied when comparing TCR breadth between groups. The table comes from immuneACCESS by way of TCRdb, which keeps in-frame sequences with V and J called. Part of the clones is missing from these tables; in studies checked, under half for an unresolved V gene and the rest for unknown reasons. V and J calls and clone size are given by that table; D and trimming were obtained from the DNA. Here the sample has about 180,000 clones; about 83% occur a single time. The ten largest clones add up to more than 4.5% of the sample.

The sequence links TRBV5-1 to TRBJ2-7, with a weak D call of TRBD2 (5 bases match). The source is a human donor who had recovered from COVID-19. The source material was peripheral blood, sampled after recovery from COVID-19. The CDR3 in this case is CASSWTGSSYEQYF. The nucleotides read TGCGCCAGCAGCTGGACTGGGAGCTCCTACGAGCAGTACTTC.